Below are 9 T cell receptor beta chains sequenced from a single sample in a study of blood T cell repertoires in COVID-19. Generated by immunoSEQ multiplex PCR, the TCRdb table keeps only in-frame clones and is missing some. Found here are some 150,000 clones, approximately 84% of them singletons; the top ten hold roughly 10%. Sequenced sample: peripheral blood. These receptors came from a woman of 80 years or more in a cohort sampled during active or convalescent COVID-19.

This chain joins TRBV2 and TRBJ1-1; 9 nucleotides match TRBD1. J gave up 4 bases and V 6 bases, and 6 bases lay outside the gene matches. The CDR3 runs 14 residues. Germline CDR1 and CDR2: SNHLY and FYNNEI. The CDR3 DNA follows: TGTGCCAGCAGGACAGGGGGGAGGGTCACTGAAGCTTTCTTT. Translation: CASRTGGRVTEAFF.

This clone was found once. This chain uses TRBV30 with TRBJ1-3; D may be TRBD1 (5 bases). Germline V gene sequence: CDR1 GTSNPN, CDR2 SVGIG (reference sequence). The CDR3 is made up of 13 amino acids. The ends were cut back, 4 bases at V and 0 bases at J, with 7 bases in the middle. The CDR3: CAWKGNSGNTIYF. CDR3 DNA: TGTGCCTGGAAGGGGAACTCTGGAAACACCATATATTTT.

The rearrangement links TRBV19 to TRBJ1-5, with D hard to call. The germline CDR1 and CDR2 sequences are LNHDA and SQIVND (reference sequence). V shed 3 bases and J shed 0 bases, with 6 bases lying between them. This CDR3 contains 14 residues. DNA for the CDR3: TGTGCCAGTAGTATTGTCAGTAGCAATCAGCCCCAGCATTTT. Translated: CASSIVSSNQPQHF.

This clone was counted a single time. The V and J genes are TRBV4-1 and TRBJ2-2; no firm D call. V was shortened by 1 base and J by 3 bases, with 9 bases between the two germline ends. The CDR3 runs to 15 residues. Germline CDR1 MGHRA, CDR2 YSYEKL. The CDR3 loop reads CASSQAAGDTGELFF. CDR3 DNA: TGCGCCAGCAGCCAAGCGGCAGGCGACACCGGGGAGCTGTTTTTT.

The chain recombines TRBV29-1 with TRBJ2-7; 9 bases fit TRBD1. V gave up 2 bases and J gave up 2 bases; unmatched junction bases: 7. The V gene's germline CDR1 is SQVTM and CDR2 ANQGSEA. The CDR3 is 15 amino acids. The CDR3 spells CSVESGQGFPYEQYF. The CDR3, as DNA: TGCAGCGTTGAATCGGGACAGGGATTCCCCTACGAGCAGTACTTC.

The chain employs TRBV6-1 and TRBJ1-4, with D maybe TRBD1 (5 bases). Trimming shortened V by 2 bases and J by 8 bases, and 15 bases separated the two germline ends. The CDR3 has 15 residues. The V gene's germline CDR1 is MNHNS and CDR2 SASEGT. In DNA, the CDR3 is TGTGCCAGCAGTGAAATGACAGCCGGTGAGGAAAAACTGTTTTTT. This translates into CASSEMTAGEEKLFF.

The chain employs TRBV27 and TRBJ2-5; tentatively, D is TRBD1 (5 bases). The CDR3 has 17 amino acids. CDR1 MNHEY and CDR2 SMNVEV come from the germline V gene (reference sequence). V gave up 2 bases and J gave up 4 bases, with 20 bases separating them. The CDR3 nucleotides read TGTGCCAGCAGTTTAGGAAGGACACCCTTAAAGGGAGAGACCCAGTACTTC. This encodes CASSLGRTPLKGETQYF.

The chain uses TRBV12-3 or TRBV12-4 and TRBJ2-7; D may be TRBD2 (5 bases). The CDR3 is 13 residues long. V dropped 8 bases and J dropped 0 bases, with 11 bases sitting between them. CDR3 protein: CASGGRASYEQYF. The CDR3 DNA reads TGTGCCAGCGGCGGGCGGGCCTCCTACGAGCAGTACTTC.

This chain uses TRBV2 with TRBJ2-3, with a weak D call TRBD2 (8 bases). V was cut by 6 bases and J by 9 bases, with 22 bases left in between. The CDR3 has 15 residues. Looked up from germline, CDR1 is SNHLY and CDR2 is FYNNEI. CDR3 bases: TGTGCCAGCAGCTCCGAGACAGGGACGGGAGGGACGCAGTATTTT. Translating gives CASSSETGTGGTQYF.